This T cell receptor (beta chain) was sequenced in a study of T cell repertoires in cytomegalovirus infection. Study at large: Indicated by public TCR beta signatures were CMV infection and matching HLA type.

TCRdb re-derived calls from the reads in MiXCR, one entry per CDR3 protein. This table has about 530,000 distinct CDR3 sequences, around a quarter appearing once. The CDR3 totals 11 residues. V gave up 2 bases and J gave up 2 bases, with 3 bases separating them. Germline CDR1 reads GTSNPN; CDR2 reads SVGIG (reference sequence). The sequence came from a human donor in good health (CMV status not recorded). Some clones in this sample may be carry-over from other donors' samples. The chain is built from TRBV30 and TRBJ1-1; no firm D call. The sample comprised PBMCs. CDR3: CAWSINTEAFF. The DNA for the CDR3 is TGTGCCTGGAGTATAAACACTGAAGCTTTCTTT.